The count of the clone carrying this T cell receptor beta chain is one. Antigen: not known. Between the trimmed V and J ends, which lost 9 bases and 7 bases, there was a span of 24 bases. The CDR3 is 16 amino acids. Germline V gene lookup returns CDR1 MNHGY and CDR2 SVAAGI. Time point defined: approximately eleven-day in vitro stimulation with candidate neoantigen peptide 7. Each of roughly 7 ELISpot-reactive candidate peptides was used for roughly 11-day stimulation. An identically run culture lacking peptide was the fold-change baseline. This sample is drawn from a study of PD-1 blockade in mismatch repair-deficient tumors. This table comes from immunoSEQ multiplex PCR, and its TCRdb copy is limited to in-frame clones, with some not included. Of about 8,700 clones listed, 80% to 90% were seen once; the top ten hold approximately 12%. Findings and caveats of the study: Tumor-resident clones, often absent from pretreatment blood, expanded after pembrolizumab and then contracted. Over a hundred unique blood TCRs came from expansion to three of seven peptides.

The clonotype originates from an adult with mismatch repair-deficient cancer. The input for sequencing was cells cultured in vitro, taken from a patient treated with pembrolizumab. V usage is TRBV6-9 and J usage is TRBJ2-2, with a tentative D call TRBD2 (6 bases). CDR3 in amino acids: CARPPASASRGGELFF. DNA of the CDR3: TGTGCCAGGCCCCCAGCTAGCGCGAGTCGAGGCGGGGAGCTGTTTTTT.